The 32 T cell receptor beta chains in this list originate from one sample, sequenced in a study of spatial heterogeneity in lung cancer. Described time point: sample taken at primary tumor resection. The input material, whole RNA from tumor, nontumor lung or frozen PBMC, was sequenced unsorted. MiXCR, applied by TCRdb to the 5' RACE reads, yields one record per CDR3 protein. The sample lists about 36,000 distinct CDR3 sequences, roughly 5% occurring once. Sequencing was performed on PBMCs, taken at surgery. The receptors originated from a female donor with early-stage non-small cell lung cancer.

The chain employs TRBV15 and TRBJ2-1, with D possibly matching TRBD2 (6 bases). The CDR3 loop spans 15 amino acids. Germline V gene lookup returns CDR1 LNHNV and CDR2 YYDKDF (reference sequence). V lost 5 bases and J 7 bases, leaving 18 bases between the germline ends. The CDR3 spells CATSEEGGIWNEQFF. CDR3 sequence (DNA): TGTGCCACCAGCGAAGAAGGCGGGATTTGGAATGAGCAGTTCTTC. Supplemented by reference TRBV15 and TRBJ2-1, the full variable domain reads DAMVIQNPRYQVTQFGKPVTLSCSQTLNHNVMYWYQQKSSQAPKLLFHYYDKDFNNEADTPDNFQSRRPNTSFCFLDIRSPGLGDTAMYLCATSEEGGIWNEQFFGPGTRLTVL.

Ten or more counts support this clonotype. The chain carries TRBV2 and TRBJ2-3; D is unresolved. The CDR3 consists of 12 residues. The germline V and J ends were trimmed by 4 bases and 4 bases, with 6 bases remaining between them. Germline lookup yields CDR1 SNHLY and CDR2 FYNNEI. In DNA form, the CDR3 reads TGTGCCAGCAGTGCTCCCCCAGATACGCAGTATTTT. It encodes CASSAPPDTQYF. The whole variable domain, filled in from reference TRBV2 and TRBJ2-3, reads EPEVTQTPSHQVTQMGQEVILRCVPISNHLYFYWYRQILGQKVEFLVSFYNNEISEKSEIFDDQFSVERPDGSNFTLKIRSTKLEDSAMYFCASSAPPDTQYFGPGTRLTVL.

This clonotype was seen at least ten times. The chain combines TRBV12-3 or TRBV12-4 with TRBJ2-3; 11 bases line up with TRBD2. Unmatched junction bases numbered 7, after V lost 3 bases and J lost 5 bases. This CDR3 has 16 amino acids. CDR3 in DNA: TGTGCCAGCAGTTTTATAGCGGGGGGGCCCGGAGATACGCAGTATTTT. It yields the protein CASSFIAGGPGDTQYF.

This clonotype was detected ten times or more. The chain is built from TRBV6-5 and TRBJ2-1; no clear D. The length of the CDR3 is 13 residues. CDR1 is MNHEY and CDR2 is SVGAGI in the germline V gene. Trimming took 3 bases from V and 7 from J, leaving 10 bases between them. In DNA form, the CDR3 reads TGTGCCAGCAGTTATCCCGATGGGAATGAGCAGTTCTTC. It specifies CASSYPDGNEQFF.

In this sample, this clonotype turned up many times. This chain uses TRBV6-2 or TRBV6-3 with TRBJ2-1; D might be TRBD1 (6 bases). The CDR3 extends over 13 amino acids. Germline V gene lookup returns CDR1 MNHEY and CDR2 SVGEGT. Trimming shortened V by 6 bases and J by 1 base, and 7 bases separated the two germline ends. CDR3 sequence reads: CASRDSSYNEQFF. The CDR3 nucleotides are TGTGCCAGCAGGGACAGTTCCTACAATGAGCAGTTCTTC.

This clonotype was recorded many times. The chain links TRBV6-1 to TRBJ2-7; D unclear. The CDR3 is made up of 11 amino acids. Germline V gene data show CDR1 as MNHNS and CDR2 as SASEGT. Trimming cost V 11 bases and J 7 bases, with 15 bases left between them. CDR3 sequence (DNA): TGTGCCGTGGGGTTGGGCGAAGAGCAGTACTTC. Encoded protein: CAVGLGEEQYF.

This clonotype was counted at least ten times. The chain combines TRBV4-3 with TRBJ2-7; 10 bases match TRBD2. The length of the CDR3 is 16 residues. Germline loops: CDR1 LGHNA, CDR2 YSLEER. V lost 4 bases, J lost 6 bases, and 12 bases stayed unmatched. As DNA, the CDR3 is TGCGCCAGCAGCCGCCGAACTAGCGGGACGACCTTCGAGCAGTACTTC. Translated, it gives CASSRRTSGTTFEQYF.

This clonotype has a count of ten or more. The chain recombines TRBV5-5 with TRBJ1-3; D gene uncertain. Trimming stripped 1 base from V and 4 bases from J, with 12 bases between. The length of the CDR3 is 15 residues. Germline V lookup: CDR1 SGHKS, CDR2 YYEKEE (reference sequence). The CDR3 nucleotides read TGTGCCAGCAGCTTGCAGGTCTCGAACGGAAACACCATATATTTT. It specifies CASSLQVSNGNTIYF. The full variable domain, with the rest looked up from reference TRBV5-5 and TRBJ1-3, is DAGVTQSPTHLIKTRGQQVTLRCSPISGHKSVSWYQQVLGQGPQFIFQYYEKEERGRGNFPDRFSARQFPNYSSELNVNALLLGDSALYLCASSLQVSNGNTIYFGEGSWLTVV.

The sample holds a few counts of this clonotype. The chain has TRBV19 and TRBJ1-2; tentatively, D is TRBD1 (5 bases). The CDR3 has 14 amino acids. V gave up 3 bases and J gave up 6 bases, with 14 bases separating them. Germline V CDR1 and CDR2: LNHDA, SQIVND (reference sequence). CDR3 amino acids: CASSIRGAENGYTF. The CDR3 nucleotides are TGTGCCAGTAGTATTCGTGGGGCAGAAAATGGCTACACCTTC.

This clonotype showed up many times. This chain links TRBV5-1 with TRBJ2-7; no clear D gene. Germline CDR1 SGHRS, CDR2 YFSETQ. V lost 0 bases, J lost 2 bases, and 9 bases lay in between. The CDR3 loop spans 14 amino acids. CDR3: CASSLATETYEQYF. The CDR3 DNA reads TGCGCCAGCAGCTTGGCGACTGAGACCTACGAGCAGTACTTC.

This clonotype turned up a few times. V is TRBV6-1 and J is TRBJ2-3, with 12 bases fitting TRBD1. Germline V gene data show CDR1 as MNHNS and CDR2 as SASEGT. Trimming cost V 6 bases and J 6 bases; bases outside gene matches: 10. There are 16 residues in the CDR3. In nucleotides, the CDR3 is TGTGCCAGCAGGATCCCGGGACAGGGGGCTATGGATACGCAGTATTTT. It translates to CASRIPGQGAMDTQYF.

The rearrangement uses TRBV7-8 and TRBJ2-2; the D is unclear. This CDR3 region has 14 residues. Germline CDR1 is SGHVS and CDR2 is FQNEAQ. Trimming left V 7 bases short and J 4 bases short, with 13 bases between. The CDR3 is CASTFTLGTGELFF. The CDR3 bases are TGTGCCAGCACCTTCACCCTCGGCACCGGGGAGCTGTTTTTT.

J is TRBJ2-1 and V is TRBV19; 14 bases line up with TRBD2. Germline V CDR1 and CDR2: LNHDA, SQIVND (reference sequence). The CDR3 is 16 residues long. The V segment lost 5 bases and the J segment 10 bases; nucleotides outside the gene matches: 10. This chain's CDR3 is CASSLSVGLAGDEQFF. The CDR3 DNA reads TGTGCCAGTAGTTTATCGGTGGGACTAGCGGGAGACGAGCAGTTCTTC.

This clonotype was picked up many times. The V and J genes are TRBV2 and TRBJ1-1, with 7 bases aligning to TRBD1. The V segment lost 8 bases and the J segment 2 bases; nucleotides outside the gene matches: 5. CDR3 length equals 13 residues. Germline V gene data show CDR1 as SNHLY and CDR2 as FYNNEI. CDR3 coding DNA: TGTGCCAGCGATCGACAGGGAAACACTGAAGCTTTCTTT. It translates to CASDRQGNTEAFF.

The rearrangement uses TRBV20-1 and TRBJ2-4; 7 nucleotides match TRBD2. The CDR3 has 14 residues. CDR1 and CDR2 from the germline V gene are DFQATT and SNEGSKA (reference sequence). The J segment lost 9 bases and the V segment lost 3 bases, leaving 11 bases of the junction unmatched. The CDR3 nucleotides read TGCAGTGCTAGTGACGGGGCGGGAGACGGCATTCAGTACTTC. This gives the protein CSASDGAGDGIQYF.

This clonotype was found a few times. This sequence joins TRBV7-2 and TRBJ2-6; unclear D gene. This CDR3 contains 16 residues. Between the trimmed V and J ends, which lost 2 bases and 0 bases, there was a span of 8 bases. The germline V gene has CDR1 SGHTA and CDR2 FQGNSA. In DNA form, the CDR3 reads TGTGCCAGCAGCTTATTTGTTACCTCTGGGGCCAACGTCCTGACTTTC. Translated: CASSLFVTSGANVLTF. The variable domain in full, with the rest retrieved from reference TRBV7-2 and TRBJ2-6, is GAGVSQSPSNKVTEKGKDVELRCDPISGHTALYWYRQSLGQGLEFLIYFQGNSAPDKSGLPSDRFSAERTGGSVSTLTIQRTQQEDSAVYLCASSLFVTSGANVLTFGAGSRLTVL.

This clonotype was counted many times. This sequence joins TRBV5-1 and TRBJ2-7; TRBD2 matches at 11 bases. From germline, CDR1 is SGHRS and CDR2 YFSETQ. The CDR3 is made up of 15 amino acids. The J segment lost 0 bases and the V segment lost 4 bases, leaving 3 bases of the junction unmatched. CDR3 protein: CASSGGTSGSYEQYF. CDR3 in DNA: TGCGCCAGCAGCGGCGGGACTAGCGGCTCCTACGAGCAGTACTTC.

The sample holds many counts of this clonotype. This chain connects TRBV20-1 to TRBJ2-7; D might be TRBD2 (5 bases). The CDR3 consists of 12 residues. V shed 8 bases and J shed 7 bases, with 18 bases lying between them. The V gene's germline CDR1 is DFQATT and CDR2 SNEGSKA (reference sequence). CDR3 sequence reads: CSRSGVSVEQYF. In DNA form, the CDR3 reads TGCAGTCGTTCCGGGGTGTCGGTAGAGCAGTACTTC.

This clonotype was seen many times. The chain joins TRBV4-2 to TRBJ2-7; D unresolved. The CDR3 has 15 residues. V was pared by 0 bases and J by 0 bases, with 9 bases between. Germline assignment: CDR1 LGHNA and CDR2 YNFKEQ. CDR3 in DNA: TGTGCCAGCAGCCAAGAATCGTCGAGCTCCTACGAGCAGTACTTC. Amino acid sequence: CASSQESSSSYEQYF.

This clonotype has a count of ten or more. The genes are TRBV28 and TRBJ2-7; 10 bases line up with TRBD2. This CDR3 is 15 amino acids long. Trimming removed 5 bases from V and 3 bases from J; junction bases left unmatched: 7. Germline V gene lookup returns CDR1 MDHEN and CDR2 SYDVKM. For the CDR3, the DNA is TGTGCCAGCAGTCACCTCCTAGCGGGAGACTACGAGCAGTACTTC. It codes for CASSHLLAGDYEQYF.

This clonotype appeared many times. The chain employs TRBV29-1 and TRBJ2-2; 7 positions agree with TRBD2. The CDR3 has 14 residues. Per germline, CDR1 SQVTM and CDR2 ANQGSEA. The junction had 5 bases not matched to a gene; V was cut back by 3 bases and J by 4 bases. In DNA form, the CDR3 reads TGCAGCGTTGAGGGGGAGGGAACCACCGGGGAGCTGTTTTTT. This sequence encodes CSVEGEGTTGELFF.

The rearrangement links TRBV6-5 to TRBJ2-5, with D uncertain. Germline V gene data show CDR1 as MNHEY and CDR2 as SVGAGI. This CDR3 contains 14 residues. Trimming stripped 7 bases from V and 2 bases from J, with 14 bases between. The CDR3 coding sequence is TGTGCCAGCAAACGCCCCTCAGGACAAGAGACCCAGTACTTC. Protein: CASKRPSGQETQYF.

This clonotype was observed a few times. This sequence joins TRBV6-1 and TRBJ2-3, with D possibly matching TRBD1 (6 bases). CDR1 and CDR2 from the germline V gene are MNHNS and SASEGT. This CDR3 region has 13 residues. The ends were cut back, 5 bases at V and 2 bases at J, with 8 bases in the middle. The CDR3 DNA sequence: TGTGCCAGCAGTCGGACAGCCACAGATACGCAGTATTTT. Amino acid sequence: CASSRTATDTQYF.

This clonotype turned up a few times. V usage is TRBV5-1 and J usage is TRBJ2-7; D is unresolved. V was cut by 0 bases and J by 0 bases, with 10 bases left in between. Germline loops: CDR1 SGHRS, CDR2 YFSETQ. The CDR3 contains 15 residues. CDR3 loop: CASSLEARNSYEQYF. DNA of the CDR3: TGCGCCAGCAGCTTGGAAGCCCGGAACTCCTACGAGCAGTACTTC.

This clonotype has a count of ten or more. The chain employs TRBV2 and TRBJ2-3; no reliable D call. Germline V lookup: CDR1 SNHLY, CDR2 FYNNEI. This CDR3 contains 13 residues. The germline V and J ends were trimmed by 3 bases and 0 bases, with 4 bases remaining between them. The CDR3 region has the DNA TGTGCCAGCAGTGATGAAAGCACAGATACGCAGTATTTT. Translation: CASSDESTDTQYF.

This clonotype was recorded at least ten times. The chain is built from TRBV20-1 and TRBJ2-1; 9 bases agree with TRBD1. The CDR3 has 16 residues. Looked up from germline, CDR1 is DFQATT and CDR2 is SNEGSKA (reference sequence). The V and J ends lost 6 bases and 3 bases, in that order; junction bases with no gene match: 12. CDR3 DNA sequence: TGCAGTGCCCTAAATCCGGGACAGGGATTCTACAATGAGCAGTTCTTC. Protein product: CSALNPGQGFYNEQFF.

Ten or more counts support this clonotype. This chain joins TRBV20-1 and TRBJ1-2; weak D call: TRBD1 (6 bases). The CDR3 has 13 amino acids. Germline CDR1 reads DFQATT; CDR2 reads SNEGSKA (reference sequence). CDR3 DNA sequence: TGCAGCCACGGGGGCCGGAAAGACTATGGCTACACCTTC. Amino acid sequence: CSHGGRKDYGYTF.

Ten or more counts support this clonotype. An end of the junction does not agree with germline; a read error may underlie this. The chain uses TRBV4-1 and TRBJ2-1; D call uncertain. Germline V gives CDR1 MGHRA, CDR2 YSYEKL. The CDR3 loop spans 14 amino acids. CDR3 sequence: CASSPDPSHNEQFF. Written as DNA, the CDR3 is TGCGCCAGCAGCCCCGACCCCTCCCACAATGAGCAGTTCTTC.

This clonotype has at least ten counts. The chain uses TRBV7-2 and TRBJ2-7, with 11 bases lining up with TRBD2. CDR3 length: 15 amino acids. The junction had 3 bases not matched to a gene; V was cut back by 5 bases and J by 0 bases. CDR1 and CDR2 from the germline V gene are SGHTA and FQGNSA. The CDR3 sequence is CASSPGLADSYEQYF. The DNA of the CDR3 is TGTGCCAGCAGCCCGGGACTAGCGGACTCCTACGAGCAGTACTTC.

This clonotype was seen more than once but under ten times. Written as DNA, the CDR3 is TGCGCCAGCAGCTTGCCAATAGCGGGAGGGCTCACAGATACGCAGTATTTT. Translation: CASSLPIAGGLTDTQYF. The genes are TRBV5-1 and TRBJ2-3; 11 nucleotides align to TRBD2. CDR3 length: 17 amino acids. The germline V gene has CDR1 SGHRS and CDR2 YFSETQ. The J segment lost 2 bases and the V segment lost 1 base, leaving 6 bases of the junction unmatched.

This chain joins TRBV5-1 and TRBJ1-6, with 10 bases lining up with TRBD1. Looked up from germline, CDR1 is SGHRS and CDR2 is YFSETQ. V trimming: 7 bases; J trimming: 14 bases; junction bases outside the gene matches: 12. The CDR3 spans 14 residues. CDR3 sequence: CASSSGTGDATLHF. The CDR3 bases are TGCGCCAGCTCCTCCGGGACAGGGGACGCAACCCTCCACTTT.

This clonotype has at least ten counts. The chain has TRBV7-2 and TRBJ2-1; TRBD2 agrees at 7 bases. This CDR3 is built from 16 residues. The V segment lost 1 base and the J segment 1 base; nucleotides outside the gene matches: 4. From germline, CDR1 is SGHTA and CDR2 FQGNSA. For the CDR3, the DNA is TGTGCCAGCAGCTTAGGCGGGAGTGTTTCCTACAATGAGCAGTTCTTC. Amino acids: CASSLGGSVSYNEQFF.